These 23 T cell receptor beta chains were sequenced from one sample in a study of blood T cell repertoires in COVID-19. Here immunoSEQ multiplex PCR was the method, and the copy in TCRdb shows in-frame clones only, minus some. The data contain fewer than 350,000 clones, 80% to 90% of them singletons. Sequenced input: peripheral blood. The receptor set was obtained from a woman aged 25 to 39 with COVID-19, enrolled during active disease.

The chain carries TRBV6-5 and TRBJ1-2; TRBD1 might be the D (6 bases). V lost 2 bases to trimming and J lost 2 bases, with 6 bases between them. The V gene's germline CDR1 is MNHEY and CDR2 SVGAGI. The length of the CDR3 is 13 residues. This CDR3 reads CASSYDRNYGYTF. CDR3 nucleotide sequence: TGTGCCAGCAGTTACGACAGGAACTATGGCTACACCTTC.

The chain carries TRBV24-1 and TRBJ2-7; 9 nucleotides line up with TRBD2. V dropped 4 bases and J dropped 4; count of bases not matched to a gene: 13. The CDR3 is 17 residues long. Germline CDR1 is KGHDR and CDR2 is SFDVKD. The DNA of the CDR3 is TGTGCCACCAGTGAGAGTGGGACTAGCAGGTGGGGATACGAGCAGTACTTC. This codes for CATSESGTSRWGYEQYF.

The chain uses TRBV28 and TRBJ2-7, with 9 nucleotides matching TRBD1. Trimming took 4 bases from V and 2 from J; bases not matched to a gene: 3. Germline CDR1 is MDHEN and CDR2 is SYDVKM. The CDR3 sequence is 14 residues long. CDR3 DNA sequence: TGTGCCAGCAGTTCAGGGACAGGGCCCTACGAGCAGTACTTC. It codes for CASSSGTGPYEQYF.

This sequence joins TRBV28 and TRBJ1-1; the match to TRBD1 covers 9 bases. The junction had 8 bases not matched to a gene; V was cut back by 4 bases and J by 5 bases. Germline V gene sequence: CDR1 MDHEN, CDR2 SYDVKM. This CDR3 spans 15 amino acids. CDR3 nucleotides: TGTGCCAGCAGTTCCACAGGGGGCTCGGATACTGAAGCTTTCTTT. This gives the protein CASSSTGGSDTEAFF.

This clone was counted a few times. The chain links TRBV7-9 to TRBJ2-1; 15 nucleotides line up with TRBD2. CDR3 length equals 18 residues. CDR1 and CDR2 (germline): SEHNR, FQNEAQ (reference sequence). Trimming at V came to 2 bases and at J to 0 bases, leaving 2 bases not matched to a gene. DNA of the CDR3: TGTGCCAGCAGCTTAAGGACTAGCGGGGGGGTCTCCTACAATGAGCAGTTCTTC. It codes for CASSLRTSGGVSYNEQFF.

This clone was detected only once. V usage is TRBV10-3 and J usage is TRBJ2-2, with TRBD2 matching 9 bases. The CDR3 is made up of 17 amino acids. Germline V CDR1 and CDR2: ENHRY, SYGVKD. Trimming took 0 bases from V and 2 from J; bases not matched to a gene: 4. The DNA for the CDR3 is TGTGCCATCAGTGAGTCCACTAGCGGGCAAAACACCGGGGAGCTGTTTTTT. This gives the protein CAISESTSGQNTGELFF.

CDR3 in amino acids: CATSLRRETQYF. The CDR3 region has the DNA TGTGCCACCAGCTTGCGTCGAGAGACCCAGTACTTC. This chain joins TRBV15 and TRBJ2-5; D is unclear. Trimming shortened V by 5 bases and J by 4 bases, and 8 bases separated the two germline ends. Germline CDR1 LNHNV, CDR2 YYDKDF (reference sequence). This CDR3 has 12 residues.

The V call is TRBV18, the J call TRBJ2-7; 13 bases are a match to TRBD2. V dropped 8 bases and J dropped 1; count of bases not matched to a gene: 2. Germline-derived CDR1 and CDR2 are KGHSH and LQKENI. The CDR3 has 14 amino acids. CDR3 loop: CASTSGGASYEQYF. Written as DNA, the CDR3 is TGTGCCAGCACTAGCGGGGGGGCTTCCTACGAGCAGTACTTC. Full variable domain (rest looked up from reference TRBV18 and TRBJ2-7): NAGVMQNPRHLVRRRGQEARLRCSPMKGHSHVYWYRQLPEEGLKFMVYLQKENIIDESGMPKERFSAEFPKEGPSILRIQQVVRGDSAAYFCASTSGGASYEQYFGPGTRLTVT.

This sequence joins TRBV6-5 and TRBJ1-3, with D maybe TRBD1 (5 bases). Germline assignment: CDR1 MNHEY and CDR2 SVGAGI. The length of the CDR3 is 14 residues. V was clipped by 9 bases and J by 4 bases, with 16 bases between them. Here the CDR3 reads CARQEGGTGNTIYF. The CDR3 DNA is TGTGCCAGACAGGAGGGAGGGACGGGAAACACCATATATTTT.

This chain links TRBV7-2 with TRBJ1-3; weak D call: TRBD1 (6 bases). V gave up 5 bases and J gave up 0 bases, with 17 bases separating them. This CDR3 spans 17 amino acids. Per germline, CDR1 SGHTA and CDR2 FQGNSA. CDR3 protein: CASSTGPGQNSGNTIYF. DNA for the CDR3: TGTGCCAGCAGCACAGGTCCCGGACAGAACTCTGGAAACACCATATATTTT.

The genes are TRBV3-1 (or the pseudogene TRBV3-2) and TRBJ2-1; 8 bases align to TRBD2. The germline V gene has CDR1 LGHDT and CDR2 YNNKEL (reference sequence). Trimming removed 1 base from V and 5 bases from J; junction bases left unmatched: 7. CDR3 size: 16 residues. As DNA, the CDR3 is TGTGCCAGCAGCCAAGTAGCGGGGCCATTACACAATGAGCAGTTCTTC. Protein product: CASSQVAGPLHNEQFF.

CDR3 DNA: TGTGCCAGCAGCCAAGATCGCCCGGGACAGTATGGCTACACCTTC. Its translation: CASSQDRPGQYGYTF. The chain uses TRBV3-1 (or the pseudogene TRBV3-2) and TRBJ1-2, with TRBD1 identical over 7 bases. The trim removed 0 bases at V and 5 bases at J, leaving 6 bases unmatched. The CDR3 is made up of 15 amino acids. The germline CDR1 and CDR2 sequences are LGHDT and YNNKEL (reference sequence).

The chain joins TRBV11-2 to TRBJ2-2, with TRBD2 as a possible D gene (6 bases). The V end lost 4 bases, the J end lost 0 bases, and 9 bases lay between the germline ends. Germline V gene sequence: CDR1 SGHAT, CDR2 FQNNGV. This CDR3 has 15 residues. For the CDR3, the DNA is TGTGCCAGCAGCTGGGGACTCCCGAACACCGGGGAGCTGTTTTTT. Amino acids: CASSWGLPNTGELFF.

The genes are TRBV9 and TRBJ1-1; 7 bases are shared with TRBD1. V trimming: 5 bases; J trimming: 11 bases; junction bases outside the gene matches: 6. The germline V gene encodes CDR1 SGDLS and CDR2 YYNGEE. This CDR3 is built from 11 residues. The CDR3 loop is CASRDDRDAFF. The CDR3 DNA sequence: TGTGCCAGCAGAGACGACAGGGACGCTTTCTTT.

V gene TRBV7-9 combines with J gene TRBJ2-7; unclear D gene. CDR3 length: 16 residues. Germline V gene data show CDR1 as SEHNR and CDR2 as FQNEAQ (reference sequence). The ends were cut back, 1 base at V and 2 bases at J, with 15 bases in the middle. The CDR3 sequence: CASSLDSQVPTYEQYF. CDR3 bases: TGTGCCAGCAGCTTAGATTCTCAGGTCCCCACCTACGAGCAGTACTTC. Filled out from reference TRBV7-9 and TRBJ2-7, the complete variable domain reads DTGVSQNPRHKITKRGQNVTFRCDPISEHNRLYWYRQTLGQGPEFLTYFQNEAQLEKSRLLSDRFSAERPKGSFSTLEIQRTEQGDSAMYLCASSLDSQVPTYEQYFGPGTRLTVT.

The genes are TRBV5-4 and TRBJ2-7; TRBD1 matches 7 bases. The CDR3 spans 13 residues. The V gene's germline CDR1 is SGHNT and CDR2 YYREEE (reference sequence). V was pared by 4 bases and J by 5 bases, with 6 bases of the junction left unmatched. CDR3: CASSNRQGHEQYF. The CDR3 bases are TGTGCCAGCAGCAACCGACAGGGCCACGAGCAGTACTTC.

This clone came up once. The chain combines TRBV7-8 with TRBJ1-6, with D tentatively TRBD1 (5 bases). Germline assignment: CDR1 SGHVS and CDR2 FQNEAQ. Trimming removed 2 bases from V and 7 bases from J, with 15 bases in between. The CDR3 spans 16 residues. CDR3 sequence: CASSLNFGQGNSPLHF. The CDR3 DNA reads TGTGCCAGCAGCTTAAATTTCGGGCAGGGAAATTCACCCCTCCACTTT.

The rearrangement joins TRBV27 to TRBJ2-3, with 10 bases lining up with TRBD1. The V gene's germline CDR1 is MNHEY and CDR2 SMNVEV (reference sequence). CDR3 length equals 14 residues. V was pared by 5 bases and J by 7 bases, with 6 bases of the junction left unmatched. CDR3 amino acids: CASSRGGQGNTQYF. The CDR3 DNA reads TGTGCCAGCAGTCGGGGGGGACAGGGGAATACGCAGTATTTT.

The chain carries TRBV3-1 (or the pseudogene TRBV3-2) and TRBJ2-5; TRBD2 matches 9 bases. V lost 0 bases and J lost 5; bases outside the gene matches: 10. The germline V gene encodes CDR1 LGHDT and CDR2 YNNKEL (reference sequence). The CDR3 spans 17 residues. This CDR3 reads CASSQDWQRGAGETQYF. DNA of the CDR3: TGTGCCAGCAGCCAAGACTGGCAGCGGGGGGCTGGGGAGACCCAGTACTTC.

This chain connects TRBV6-6 to TRBJ2-5; 12 nucleotides align to TRBD2. There are 14 residues in the CDR3. The V and J ends lost 7 bases and 5 bases, in that order; junction bases with no gene match: 5. The germline CDR1 and CDR2 sequences are MNHNY and SVGAGI (reference sequence). The CDR3 sequence: CASNLAGGLETQYF. In DNA, the CDR3 is TGTGCCAGCAATCTAGCGGGGGGGCTTGAGACCCAGTACTTC.

The chain couples TRBV9 to TRBJ2-5; TRBD2 agrees at 7 bases. The CDR3 is 19 residues long. Unmatched junction bases numbered 18, after V lost 4 bases and J lost 0 bases. Per germline, CDR1 SGDLS and CDR2 YYNGEE. As DNA, the CDR3 is TGTGCCAGCAGCTTCCTCGGGTTGGGCGGGGGAGTGTACCAAGAGACCCAGTACTTC. This gives the protein CASSFLGLGGGVYQETQYF.

The chain joins TRBV7-9 to TRBJ2-3, with D possibly matching TRBD1 (5 bases). The CDR3 extends over 19 amino acids. Germline CDR1 and CDR2: SEHNR and FQNEAQ (reference sequence). Trimming took 5 bases from V and 4 from J, leaving 28 bases between them. CDR3 DNA: TGTGCCAGCAGCACGCTTTTATATGTCGCAGGGAAGCCTCCAGATACGCAGTATTTT. Amino acids: CASSTLLYVAGKPPDTQYF.

A few counts support this clone. The chain combines TRBV9 with TRBJ1-6; TRBD1 is a possible D gene (5 bases). There are 15 residues in the CDR3. Germline values: CDR1 SGDLS, CDR2 YYNGEE. Trimming took 0 bases from V and 4 from J, leaving 8 bases between them. CDR3 region: CASSVEGRYNSPLHF. CDR3 bases: TGTGCCAGCAGCGTAGAGGGGCGGTATAATTCACCCCTCCACTTT.